The 17 T cell receptor beta chains below all came from one sample that was sequenced in a study of cytotoxic CD8 clonotypes in ibrutinib-treated CLL. Sequenced by immunoSEQ multiplex PCR; TCRdb stores in-frame clones only, minus some. This table has over 120,000 clones, 79% appearing once. Sequenced material: PBMCs, taken after 12 months of ibrutinib treatment. The receptors shown here come from a human donor with chronic lymphocytic leukemia.

The chain has TRBV6-6 and TRBJ1-2; D is ambiguous. Per germline, CDR1 MNHNY and CDR2 SVGAGI (reference sequence). The CDR3 extends over 14 amino acids. Trimming took 2 bases from V and 2 from J, leaving 9 bases between them. The CDR3: CASSYRDLNYGYTF. The DNA for the CDR3 is TGTGCCAGCAGTTACCGAGACTTAAACTATGGCTACACCTTC.

V and J are TRBV5-1 and TRBJ2-1; TRBD2 agrees at 11 bases. Germline V gene lookup returns CDR1 SGHRS and CDR2 YFSETQ. The CDR3 is 15 residues long. The ends lost 2 bases at V and 9 bases at J; junction bases unmatched: 7. The CDR3 sequence is CASSFETSGTSEQFF. In DNA, the CDR3 is TGCGCCAGCAGCTTCGAGACTAGCGGGACCAGTGAGCAGTTCTTC.

The chain combines TRBV19 with TRBJ2-2, with a tentative D call TRBD1 (6 bases). This CDR3 region has 14 residues. V lost 4 bases and J 5 bases, leaving 11 bases between the germline ends. Germline V gene data show CDR1 as LNHDA and CDR2 as SQIVND (reference sequence). This chain's CDR3 is CASSTWTDTGELFF. As DNA, the CDR3 is TGTGCCAGTAGTACTTGGACAGATACCGGGGAGCTGTTTTTT.

The chain employs TRBV29-1 and TRBJ1-5, with D possibly TRBD1 on 6 matching bases. CDR1 is SQVTM, CDR2 ANQGSEA, per germline. Between the trimmed V and J ends, which lost 7 bases and 8 bases, there was a span of 18 bases. The CDR3 spans 13 residues. As DNA, the CDR3 is TGCAGCGCTACCGGACAGTTCGGTGAGCCCCAGCATTTT. It translates to CSATGQFGEPQHF.

V gene TRBV4-3 combines with J gene TRBJ2-2; 15 bases map to TRBD2. Germline lookup yields CDR1 LGHNA and CDR2 YSLEER. This CDR3 has 17 amino acids. Trimming at V came to 1 base and at J to 5 bases, leaving 2 bases not matched to a gene. CDR3 in DNA: TGCGCCAGCAGCCAAGGGGGACTAGCGGGAGGAACCGGGGAGCTGTTTTTT. It codes for CASSQGGLAGGTGELFF.

The gene calls are TRBV6-1 and TRBJ1-5, with D unresolved. The CDR3 length is 15 residues. The V gene lost 0 bases and the J gene lost 1 base, with 7 bases spanning the gap. Germline V gene data show CDR1 as MNHNS and CDR2 as SASEGT. CDR3 in amino acids: CASSEALGSNQPQHF. The CDR3, as DNA: TGTGCCAGCAGTGAAGCGCTCGGAAGCAATCAGCCCCAGCATTTT.

The chain uses TRBV11-3 and TRBJ2-1; TRBD2 matches at 7 bases. Looked up from germline, CDR1 is SGHNT and CDR2 is YENEEA. V lost 3 bases, J lost 0 bases, and 14 bases stayed unmatched. The CDR3 has 19 amino acids. CDR3 loop: CASSFTYGSSGGSYNEQFF. CDR3 bases: TGTGCCAGCAGCTTCACTTATGGCTCTAGCGGTGGCTCCTACAATGAGCAGTTCTTC.

The rearrangement links TRBV14 to TRBJ2-1, with TRBD2 matching over 8 bases. CDR3 size: 16 residues. Looked up from germline, CDR1 is SGHDN and CDR2 is FVKESK. Unmatched junction bases numbered 8, after V lost 5 bases and J lost 2 bases. CDR3 in amino acids: CASSKVGLAPYNEQFF. In DNA form, the CDR3 reads TGTGCCAGCAGCAAAGTCGGACTAGCCCCCTACAATGAGCAGTTCTTC.

This chain connects TRBV2 to TRBJ2-1; 11 bases agree with TRBD2. CDR3 length: 16 amino acids. CDR1 and CDR2 from the germline V gene are SNHLY and FYNNEI. The trim removed 2 bases at V and 3 bases at J, leaving 3 bases unmatched. This chain's CDR3 is CASSERLAGNYNEQFF. As DNA, the CDR3 is TGTGCCAGCAGTGAAAGACTAGCGGGAAACTACAATGAGCAGTTCTTC.

The J gene is TRBJ1-1, the V gene TRBV7-2; perhaps TRBD1 as D (5 bases). The CDR3 contains 13 residues. V was trimmed by 4 bases and J by 0 bases, leaving 6 bases between them. The germline CDR1 and CDR2 sequences are SGHTA and FQGNSA. The CDR3 loop is CASSWGMNTEAFF. The CDR3 nucleotides are TGTGCCAGCAGCTGGGGGATGAACACTGAAGCTTTCTTT.

The genes are TRBV27 and TRBJ1-5; tentatively, D is TRBD1 (5 bases). CDR1 MNHEY and CDR2 SMNVEV come from the germline V gene (reference sequence). This CDR3 has 18 residues. Trimming removed 6 bases at V and 4 bases at J, with 25 bases between. The CDR3 loop is CASRERGGKNKRNQPQHF. The CDR3 nucleotides are TGTGCCAGCAGAGAGCGGGGGGGAAAGAATAAGCGTAATCAGCCCCAGCATTTT.

The V gene is TRBV4-2, the J gene TRBJ2-7; 12 nucleotides match TRBD2. The CDR3 is 15 residues long. The V gene end was trimmed by 1 base and the J gene end by 7 bases; junction bases not matched to a gene: 5. Per germline, CDR1 LGHNA and CDR2 YNFKEQ. The CDR3 coding sequence is TGTGCCAGCAGCCAAGGACTAGCGGGAGAGGGGGAGCAGTACTTC. Its protein product is CASSQGLAGEGEQYF.

V gene TRBV6-5 combines with J gene TRBJ2-7; 13 bases fit TRBD2. Germline V gene data show CDR1 as MNHEY and CDR2 as SVGAGI. The CDR3 is 15 amino acids. The V segment lost 5 bases and the J segment 3 bases; nucleotides outside the gene matches: 4. CDR3 amino acids: CASSSRLAGGYEQYF. The CDR3 nucleotides are TGTGCCAGCAGTAGTCGACTAGCGGGAGGCTACGAGCAGTACTTC.

The chain combines TRBV4-3 with TRBJ2-7, with TRBD1 matching 8 bases. The CDR3 loop spans 15 amino acids. CDR1 LGHNA and CDR2 YSLEER come from the germline V gene. The V segment lost 5 bases and the J segment 5 bases; nucleotides outside the gene matches: 11. The chain's CDR3 is CASSMTGDASHEQYF. In nucleotides, the CDR3 is TGCGCCAGCAGCATGACAGGGGATGCTTCTCACGAGCAGTACTTC.

The chain combines TRBV11-2 with TRBJ2-5; D not certain. Per germline, CDR1 SGHAT and CDR2 FQNNGV. This CDR3 region has 14 residues. The V gene lost 5 bases and the J gene lost 5 bases, with 15 bases spanning the gap. CDR3 region: CASSRALPRETQYF. In DNA form, the CDR3 reads TGTGCCAGCAGCAGGGCCTTGCCCCGGGAGACCCAGTACTTC.

This chain joins TRBV6-1 and TRBJ2-7; D possibly corresponds to TRBD2 (5 bases). This CDR3 has 11 residues. CDR1 and CDR2 (germline): MNHNS, SASEGT. V was trimmed by 8 bases and J by 6 bases, leaving 11 bases between them. In DNA form, the CDR3 reads TGTGCCAGCGCGAGGGAGTCCGAGCAGTACTTC. This translates into CASARESEQYF.

The chain couples TRBV4-3 to TRBJ2-3; 8 bases align to TRBD1. Per the germline V gene, CDR1 is LGHNA and CDR2 is YSLEER. J gave up 4 bases and V 4 bases, and 13 bases lay outside the gene matches. The CDR3 loop spans 17 amino acids. In DNA form, the CDR3 reads TGCGCCAGCAGCCCGTCCCGGGCAGGGGGCAGCGCAGATACGCAGTATTTT. Translation: CASSPSRAGGSADTQYF.